The 5 T cell receptor beta chains in this list originate from one sample, sequenced in a study of cytomegalovirus exposure and HLA in healthy donors. PCR primers comprised 60 Vbeta and 13 Jbeta primers. Only in-frame clones appear in the TCRdb table, and some are missing; sequencing was by immunoSEQ multiplex PCR. In the table there are 90,000 to 120,000 clones, around 77% of which are singletons. Sequencing used PBMCs. The receptors originated from a male donor in good health and CMV-seronegative.

In this sample, this clone turned up a few times. This chain links TRBV5-6 with TRBJ2-5; the D gene is possibly TRBD1 (5 bases). The CDR3 length is 12 residues. V lost 2 bases and J 4 bases, leaving 6 bases between the germline ends. Germline V gene data show CDR1 as SGHDT and CDR2 as YYEEEE. Here the CDR3 reads CASSLGVETQYF. The CDR3 DNA is TGTGCCAGCAGCTTAGGGGTAGAGACCCAGTACTTC.

The chain recombines TRBV5-1 with TRBJ2-5; 9 bases align to TRBD2. CDR3 size: 16 residues. With V trimmed by 0 bases and J by 6 bases, 9 bases remained unmatched. The germline CDR1 and CDR2 sequences are SGHRS and YFSETQ. CDR3 protein: CASSLDGGRASQTQYF. The CDR3 region has the DNA TGCGCCAGCAGCTTGGACGGCGGGAGGGCGAGTCAGACCCAGTACTTC.

The chain employs TRBV6-6 and TRBJ2-5, with 7 bases aligning to TRBD2. Germline lookup yields CDR1 MNHNY and CDR2 SVGAGI (reference sequence). CDR3 size: 15 residues. The ends lost 6 bases at V and 2 bases at J; junction bases unmatched: 9. The CDR3: CASRSGAGTQETQYF. The DNA for the CDR3 is TGTGCCAGCAGGTCCGGAGCGGGAACTCAAGAGACCCAGTACTTC.

This clone was detected a few times. This chain links TRBV4-2 with TRBJ2-6, with D perhaps matching TRBD2 (5 bases). The germline V gene has CDR1 LGHNA and CDR2 YNFKEQ. This CDR3 is 16 amino acids long. V gave up 0 bases and J gave up 3 bases, with 9 bases separating them. The CDR3 is CASSQEPGSGANVLTF. The CDR3 DNA is TGTGCCAGCAGCCAAGAGCCGGGAAGTGGGGCCAACGTCCTGACTTTC.

This sequence joins TRBV28 and TRBJ2-7; 8 positions match TRBD1. V lost 4 bases, J lost 9 bases, and 8 bases stayed unmatched. Looked up from germline, CDR1 is MDHEN and CDR2 is SYDVKM. The CDR3 contains 13 residues. The CDR3 nucleotides are TGTGCCAGCAGTTCCCCTGGACAGGGAATGCAGTACTTC. The encoded protein is CASSSPGQGMQYF.